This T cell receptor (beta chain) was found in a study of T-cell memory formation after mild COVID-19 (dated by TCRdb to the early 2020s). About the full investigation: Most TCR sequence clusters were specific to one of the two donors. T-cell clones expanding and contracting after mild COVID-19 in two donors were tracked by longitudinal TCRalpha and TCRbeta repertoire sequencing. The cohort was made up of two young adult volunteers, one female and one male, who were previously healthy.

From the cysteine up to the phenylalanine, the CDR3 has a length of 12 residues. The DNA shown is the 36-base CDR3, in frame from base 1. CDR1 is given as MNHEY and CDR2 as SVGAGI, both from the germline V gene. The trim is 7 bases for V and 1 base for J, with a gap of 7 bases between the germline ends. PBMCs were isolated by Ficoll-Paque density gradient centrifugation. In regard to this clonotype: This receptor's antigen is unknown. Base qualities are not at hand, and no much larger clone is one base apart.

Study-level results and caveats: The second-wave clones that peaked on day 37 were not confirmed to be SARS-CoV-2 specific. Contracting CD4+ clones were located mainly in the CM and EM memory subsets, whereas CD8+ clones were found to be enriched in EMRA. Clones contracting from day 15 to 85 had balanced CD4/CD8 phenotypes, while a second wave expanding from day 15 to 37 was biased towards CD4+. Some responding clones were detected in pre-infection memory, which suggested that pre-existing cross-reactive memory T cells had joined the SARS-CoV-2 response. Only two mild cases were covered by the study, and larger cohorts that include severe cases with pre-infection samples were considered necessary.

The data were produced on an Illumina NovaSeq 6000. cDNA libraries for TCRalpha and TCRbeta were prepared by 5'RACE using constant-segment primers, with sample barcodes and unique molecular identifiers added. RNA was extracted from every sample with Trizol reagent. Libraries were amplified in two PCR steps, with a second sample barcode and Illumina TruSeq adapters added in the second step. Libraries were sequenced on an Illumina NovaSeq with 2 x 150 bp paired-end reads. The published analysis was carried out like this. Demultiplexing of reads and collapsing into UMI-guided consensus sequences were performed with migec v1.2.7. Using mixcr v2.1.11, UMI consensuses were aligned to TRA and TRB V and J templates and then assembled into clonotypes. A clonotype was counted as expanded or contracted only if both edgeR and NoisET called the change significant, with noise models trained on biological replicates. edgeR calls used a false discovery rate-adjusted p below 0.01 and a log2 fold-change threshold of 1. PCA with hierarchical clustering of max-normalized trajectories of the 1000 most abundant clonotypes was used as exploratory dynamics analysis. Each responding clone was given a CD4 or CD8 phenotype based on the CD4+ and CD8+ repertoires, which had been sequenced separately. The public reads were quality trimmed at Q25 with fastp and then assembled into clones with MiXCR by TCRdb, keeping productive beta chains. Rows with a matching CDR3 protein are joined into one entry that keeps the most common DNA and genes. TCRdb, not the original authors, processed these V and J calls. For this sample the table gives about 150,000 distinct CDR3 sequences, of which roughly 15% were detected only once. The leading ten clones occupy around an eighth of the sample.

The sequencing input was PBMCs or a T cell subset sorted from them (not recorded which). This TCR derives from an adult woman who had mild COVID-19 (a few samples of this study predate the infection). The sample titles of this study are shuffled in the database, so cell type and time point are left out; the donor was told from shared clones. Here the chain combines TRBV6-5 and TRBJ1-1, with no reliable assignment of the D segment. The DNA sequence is TGTGCCAGCACGGCGGGGAACACTGAAGCTTTCTTT. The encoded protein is CASTAGNTEAFF.